This T cell receptor (beta chain) was captured in a study of blood T cells in healthy people across ages. A second PCR of roughly 6 to 12 cycles used a sample-barcoded 5' primer and a J-beta primer mix. TCRdb re-called the 5' RACE reads through MiXCR, storing one row per CDR3 protein. The sample has about 1.8 million distinct CDR3 sequences; just under 50% are singletons. Germline CDR1 SGHTA, CDR2 FQGNSA. J was trimmed by 3 bases and V by 5 bases; bases with no gene match: 3. The CDR3 loop spans 14 amino acids. The specimen was blood. This clonotype originated in a woman aged 40 to 55 in good health. This chain links TRBV7-2 with TRBJ1-2; 10 nucleotides align to TRBD1. CDR3 sequence reads: CASSAGQGDYGYTF. The CDR3, as DNA: TGTGCCAGCAGCGCAGGACAGGGGGACTATGGCTACACCTTC.